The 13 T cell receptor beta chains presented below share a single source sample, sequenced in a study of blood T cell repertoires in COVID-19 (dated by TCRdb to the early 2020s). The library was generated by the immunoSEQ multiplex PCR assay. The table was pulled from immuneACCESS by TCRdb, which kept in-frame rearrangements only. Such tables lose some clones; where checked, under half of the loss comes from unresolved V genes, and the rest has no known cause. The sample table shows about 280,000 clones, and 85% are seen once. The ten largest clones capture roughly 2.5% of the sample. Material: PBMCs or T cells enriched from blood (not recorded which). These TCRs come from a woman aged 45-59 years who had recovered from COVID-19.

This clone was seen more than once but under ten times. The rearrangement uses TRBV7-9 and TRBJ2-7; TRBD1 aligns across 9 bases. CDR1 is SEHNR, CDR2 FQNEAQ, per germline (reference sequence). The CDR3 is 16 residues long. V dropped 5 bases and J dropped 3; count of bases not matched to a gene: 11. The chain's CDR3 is CASSLRPGQGNYEQYF. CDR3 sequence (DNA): TGTGCCAGCAGCCTTAGGCCGGGACAGGGAAACTACGAGCAGTACTTC.

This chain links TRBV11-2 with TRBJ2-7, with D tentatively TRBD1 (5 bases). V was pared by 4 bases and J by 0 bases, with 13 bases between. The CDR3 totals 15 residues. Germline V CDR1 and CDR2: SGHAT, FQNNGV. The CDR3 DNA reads TGTGCCAGCAGCTCCTCGACGGACACCTCCTACGAGCAGTACTTC. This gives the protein CASSSSTDTSYEQYF.

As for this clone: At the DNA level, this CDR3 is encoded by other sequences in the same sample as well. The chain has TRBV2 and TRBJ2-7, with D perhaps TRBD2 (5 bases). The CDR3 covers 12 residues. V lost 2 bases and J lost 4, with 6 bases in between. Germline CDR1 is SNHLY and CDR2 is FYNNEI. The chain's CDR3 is CASSERGYEQYF. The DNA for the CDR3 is TGTGCCAGCAGTGAACGGGGTTACGAGCAGTACTTC.

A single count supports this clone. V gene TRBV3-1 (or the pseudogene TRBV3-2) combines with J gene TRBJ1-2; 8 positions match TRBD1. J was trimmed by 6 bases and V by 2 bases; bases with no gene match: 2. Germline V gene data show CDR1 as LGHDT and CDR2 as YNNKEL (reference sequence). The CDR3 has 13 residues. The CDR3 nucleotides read TGTGCCAGCAGCCAATCCAGGGGGCATGGCTACACCTTC. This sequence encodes CASSQSRGHGYTF.

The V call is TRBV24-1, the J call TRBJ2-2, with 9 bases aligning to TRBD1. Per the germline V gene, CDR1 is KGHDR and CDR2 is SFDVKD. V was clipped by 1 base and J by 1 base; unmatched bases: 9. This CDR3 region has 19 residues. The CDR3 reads CATSDLGGQGLVNTGELFF. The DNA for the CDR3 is TGTGCCACCAGTGATTTAGGAGGACAGGGGCTAGTGAACACCGGGGAGCTGTTTTTT.

The CDR3 DNA sequence: TGTGCCAGCAGCTTCGGACAGGTCATATATGAAAAACTGTTTTTT. Protein product: CASSFGQVIYEKLFF. This chain joins TRBV11-2 and TRBJ1-4; TRBD1 aligns across 7 bases. The germline CDR1 and CDR2 sequences are SGHAT and FQNNGV. This CDR3 has 15 amino acids. Trimming cost V 3 bases and J 6 bases; bases outside gene matches: 7. Based on the CDR3 plus reference TRBV11-2 and TRBJ1-4, the full variable domain is EAGVAQSPRYKIIEKRQSVAFWCNPISGHATLYWYQQILGQGPKLLIQFQNNGVVDDSQLPKDRFSAERLKGVDSTLKIQPAKLEDSAVYLCASSFGQVIYEKLFFGSGTQLSVL.

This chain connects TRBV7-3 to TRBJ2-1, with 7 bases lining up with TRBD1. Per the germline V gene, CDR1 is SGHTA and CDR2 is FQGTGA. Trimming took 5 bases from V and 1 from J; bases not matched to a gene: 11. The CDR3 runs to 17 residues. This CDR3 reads CASSGMPRQGSYNEQFF. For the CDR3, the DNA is TGTGCCAGCAGCGGAATGCCAAGACAGGGTTCCTACAATGAGCAGTTCTTC.

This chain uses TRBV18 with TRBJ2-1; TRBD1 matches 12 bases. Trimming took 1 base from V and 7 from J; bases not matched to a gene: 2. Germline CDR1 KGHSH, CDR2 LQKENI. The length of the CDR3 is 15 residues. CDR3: CASSPQGQGANEQFF. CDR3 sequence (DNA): TGTGCCAGCTCACCACAGGGACAGGGGGCGAATGAGCAGTTCTTC.

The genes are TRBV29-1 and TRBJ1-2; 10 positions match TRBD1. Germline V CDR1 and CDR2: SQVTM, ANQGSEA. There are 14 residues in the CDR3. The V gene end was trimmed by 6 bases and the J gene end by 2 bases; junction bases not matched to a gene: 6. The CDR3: CSVDQTGGNYGYTF. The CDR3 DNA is TGCAGCGTGGACCAGACAGGGGGCAACTATGGCTACACCTTC.

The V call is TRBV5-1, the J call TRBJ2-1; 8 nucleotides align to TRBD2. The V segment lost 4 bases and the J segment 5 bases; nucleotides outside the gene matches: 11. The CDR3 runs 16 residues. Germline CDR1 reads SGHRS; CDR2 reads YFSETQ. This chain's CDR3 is CASSLPPGGQNNEQFF. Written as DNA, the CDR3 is TGCGCCAGCAGCCTCCCGCCGGGGGGGCAAAACAATGAGCAGTTCTTC.

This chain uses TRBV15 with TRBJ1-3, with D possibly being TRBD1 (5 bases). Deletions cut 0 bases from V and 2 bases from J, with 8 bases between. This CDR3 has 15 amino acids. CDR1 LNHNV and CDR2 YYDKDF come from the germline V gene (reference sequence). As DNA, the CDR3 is TGTGCCACCAGCAGAGATTCGGGGGCTGGAAACACCATATATTTT. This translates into CATSRDSGAGNTIYF.

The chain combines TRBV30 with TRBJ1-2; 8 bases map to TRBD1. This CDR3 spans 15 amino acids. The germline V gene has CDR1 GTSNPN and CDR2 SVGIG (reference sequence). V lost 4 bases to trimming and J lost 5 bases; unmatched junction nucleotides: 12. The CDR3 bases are TGTGCCTGGACCATTCCCGGGACAGGTGCTTATGGCTACACCTTC. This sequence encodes CAWTIPGTGAYGYTF. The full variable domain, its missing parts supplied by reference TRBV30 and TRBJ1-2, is SQTIHQWPATLVQPVGSPLSLECTVEGTSNPNLYWYRQAAGRGLQLLFYSVGIGQISSEVPQNLSASRPQDRQFILSSKKLLLSDSGFYLCAWTIPGTGAYGYTFGSGTRLTVV.

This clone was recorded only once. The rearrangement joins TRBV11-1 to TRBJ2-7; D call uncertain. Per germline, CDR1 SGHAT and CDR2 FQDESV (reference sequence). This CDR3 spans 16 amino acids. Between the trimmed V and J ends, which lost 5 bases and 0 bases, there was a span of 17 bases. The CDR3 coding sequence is TGTGCCAGCAGCCCCCCCGCGGAGCATAGCTCCTACGAGCAGTACTTC. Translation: CASSPPAEHSSYEQYF.